This T cell receptor beta chain was captured by sequencing in a study of T cells in localized non-small cell lung cancer. TCRdb keeps only in-frame clones here, not all; method: immunoSEQ multiplex PCR. The table records 37,000 or so clones, approximately 88% of them present only once. A remark on this clone: Its antigen is unidentified.

Notes on the study in general: A median of 57 clones ranked among the top 100 in tumor appeared in adjacent lung. Blood T cell density predicted longer survival; adjacent-lung clonality, shorter. Sequencing, confined to only one tumor region, leaves heterogeneity possible. Clonality peaked in uninvolved adjacent lung rather than tumor.

The specimen was peripheral blood, collected before any cancer treatment. The sequence was obtained from a woman aged 35-70 years with stage I lung adenocarcinoma.

CDR3 sequence reads: CASSNGRTGTYEQYF. The DNA of the CDR3 is TGTGCCAGCAGTAACGGCCGGACAGGGACCTACGAGCAGTACTTC. The chain recombines TRBV6-1 with TRBJ2-7; 8 bases align to TRBD1. The CDR3 contains 15 residues. CDR1 and CDR2 from the germline V gene are MNHNS and SASEGT. Trimming cost V 5 bases and J 2 bases; bases outside gene matches: 8.